Listed below are T cell receptor beta chains from one sample, sequenced in a study of blood T cell repertoires in COVID-19. Clones were sequenced by immunoSEQ multiplex PCR, and TCRdb holds only the in-frame ones, with some missing. The sample yields 200,000 to 250,000 clones, 80% to 85% seen once. The sample was PBMCs or T cells enriched from blood (not recorded which). The origin of the receptors is a woman aged 40-49 years who had recovered from COVID-19. The CDR3 runs from the conserved cysteine through the conserved F or W. The order of the fields is J gene, clone size, D gene, V gene, CDR3 DNA, CDR3 protein. A D gene is named only where the DNA matches it firmly. Clone size is shown for a subset of rows, as once, few, many or a class of expanded clone.

TRBJ1-1 . . TRBV20-1 TGCAGTGCTAGAGAGGGGGGTTTT CSAREGGF
TRBJ1-1 . . TRBV11-3 TGTGCCAGCAGCATCAGCTCCCGGGAGCCCCTAGCTTTCTTT CASSISSREPLAFF
TRBJ2-1 . TRBD1 TRBV7-9 TGTGCCAGCACCTTTTGGGACAGTACCTACAATGAGCAGTTCTTC CASTFWDSTYNEQFF
TRBJ1-1 . TRBD1 TRBV12-3/TRBV12-4 TGTGCCAGCAGCCCTAGACAGGGGACTGAAGCTTTCTTT CASSPRQGTEAFF
TRBJ1-4 . TRBD1 TRBV4-1 TGCGCCAGCAGCCAAGGAGTACAGGGGGTTGAAAAACTGTTTTTT CASSQGVQGVEKLFF
TRBJ1-5 once . TRBV30 TGTGCCTGGAGTCAGAAGGGGAGCAATCAGCCCCAGCATTTT CAWSQKGSNQPQHF
TRBJ2-1 once TRBD1 TRBV24-1 TGTGCCACCAGTGACCCAACGACAGGGTCCTACAATGAGCAGTTCTTC CATSDPTTGSYNEQFF
TRBJ1-6 . . TRBV5-1 TGCGCCAGCAGTTACAGACAGGAGGATAATTCACCCCTCCACTTT CASSYRQEDNSPLHF
TRBJ1-4 . . TRBV19 TGTGCCAGTAGTGGGCGTCTTCAGGGTGGGGAAAAACTGTTTTTT CASSGRLQGGEKLFF
TRBJ1-5 . . TRBV30 TGTGCCTGGGGGCTGGGCCCCGGATGGCCCCAGCATTTT CAWGLGPGWPQHF
TRBJ2-1 . . TRBV5-1 TGCGCCAGCAGCTTCTCGGGGAGCTCCTACAATGAGCAGTTCTTC CASSFSGSSYNEQFF
TRBJ2-7 . . TRBV5-4 TGTGCCAGCAGCCTTTCCGGGACTGGACCATACGAGCAGTACTTC CASSLSGTGPYEQYF
TRBJ2-7 . . TRBV20-1 TGCAGTGCTAGAGTTGTGGACTGGCTGTACTTC CSARVVDWLYF
TRBJ1-2 . . TRBV19 TGTGCCAGTAGCCCGGACAGATTCTATGGCTACACCTTC CASSPDRFYGYTF
TRBJ1-4 few TRBD1 TRBV2 TGTGCCAGCAGTGAATTCGGACAGGGGATTAATGAAAAACTGTTTTTT CASSEFGQGINEKLFF
TRBJ2-2 . . TRBV30 TGTGCCTGGAGTGGGAGGGCGACCGGGGAGCTGTTTTTT CAWSGRATGELFF
TRBJ2-5 . TRBD2 TRBV2 TGTGCCAGCAGCGAAATAGCGGGAGAAGCAGAGACCCAGTACTTC CASSEIAGEAETQYF
TRBJ1-1 . . TRBV18 TGTGCCAGCTCACCGTTCACAGGGTCGAGCACTGAAGCTTTCTTT CASSPFTGSSTEAFF
TRBJ1-2 . TRBD1 TRBV28 TGTGCCAGCAGGACAGGGCTCGACTATGGCTACACCTTC CASRTGLDYGYTF
TRBJ2-1 few . TRBV5-4 TGTGCCAGCAGCGGGGGGTTTGGACTAACTAGAGGTGAGCAGTTCTTC CASSGGFGLTRGEQFF
TRBJ2-4 . . TRBV28 TGTGCCAGCATGCAGGGTCTGGAGGCCAAAAACATTCAGTACTTC CASMQGLEAKNIQYF
TRBJ1-5 few . TRBV7-9 TGTGCCAGCAGCTTAGGAGGACAGCCCCAGCATTTT CASSLGGQPQHF